What follows are 26 T cell receptor beta chains derived from one specimen sequenced in a study of blood T cells in healthy people across ages. A second PCR of 7 to 11 cycles used a sample-barcoded 5' primer and a J-beta primer mix. TCRdb processed the 5' RACE reads anew with MiXCR; each CDR3 protein has one entry. This table holds about 1,500,000 distinct CDR3 sequences, under 30% found once. The sequencing input was blood. These receptors were collected from a woman aged 25 to 39 in good health.

In this sample, this clonotype turned up a few times. This chain uses TRBV29-1 with TRBJ2-3; TRBD1 agrees at 8 bases. The CDR3 loop spans 13 amino acids. The germline gives CDR1 SQVTM, CDR2 ANQGSEA. Trimming took 7 bases from V and 2 from J; bases not matched to a gene: 5. CDR3 nucleotides: TGCAGCGCAGACAGGGGCTACACAGATACGCAGTATTTT. Amino acid sequence: CSADRGYTDTQYF.

This clonotype has a single count. The chain links TRBV13 to TRBJ2-1; D unclear. V lost 0 bases and J lost 2, with 8 bases in between. The CDR3 is made up of 15 amino acids. Germline CDR1 is PRHDT and CDR2 is FYEKMQ (reference sequence). The CDR3 region has the DNA TGTGCCAGCAGCTTAGGCCTGTGGACCTACAATGAGCAGTTCTTC. Translation gives CASSLGLWTYNEQFF.

The chain recombines TRBV30 with TRBJ2-1, with D hard to call. Germline CDR1 and CDR2: GTSNPN and SVGIG (reference sequence). This CDR3 contains 12 residues. V was pared by 3 bases and J by 5 bases, with 8 bases between. The CDR3 protein is CAWRDSHNEQFF. The CDR3 DNA follows: TGTGCCTGGAGGGATTCCCACAATGAGCAGTTCTTC.

Points on this clonotype: This clone may be a read error of a much larger clone one base away. The chain combines TRBV5-1 with TRBJ2-7, with 11 bases matching TRBD2. CDR1 is SGHRS, CDR2 YFSETQ, per germline. This CDR3 is 15 amino acids long. The V gene end was trimmed by 4 bases and the J gene end by 2 bases; junction bases not matched to a gene: 5. The CDR3 protein is CASSTGLAETYEQYF. Here the CDR3 DNA reads TGCGCCAGCAGCACGGGACTAGCGGAAACCTACGAGCAGTACTTC.

This clonotype was seen a handful of times. The chain employs TRBV28 and TRBJ2-7; 7 nucleotides align to TRBD2. CDR3 size: 11 residues. V shed 3 bases and J 9 bases; nucleotides not matched to a gene: 2. Germline V gene lookup returns CDR1 MDHEN and CDR2 SYDVKM. CDR3 bases: TGTGCCAGCAGTTTCCGCGGGGGGCAGTACTTC. Protein product: CASSFRGGQYF.

Many counts were recorded for this clonotype. The chain joins TRBV11-2 to TRBJ2-5; weak D call: TRBD1 (6 bases). The V end was cut by 5 bases, the J end by 5 bases, with 18 bases between. This CDR3 has 15 amino acids. Germline CDR1 SGHAT, CDR2 FQNNGV. Here the CDR3 reads CASSPLVGAGETQYF. CDR3 nucleotides: TGTGCCAGCAGCCCGCTTGTGGGGGCCGGGGAGACCCAGTACTTC.

This clonotype was counted at least ten times. This chain links TRBV28 with TRBJ2-1; D is unclear. Germline V lookup: CDR1 MDHEN, CDR2 SYDVKM. The CDR3 contains 12 residues. With 3 bases removed from V and 8 bases from J, the gap between germline ends came to 8 bases. CDR3 DNA sequence: TGTGCCAGCAGTTTGAATATCGATGAGCAGTTCTTC. This encodes CASSLNIDEQFF.

The CDR3, as DNA: TGTGCCAGCAGCTTACTTAGTACGGCTAGCGGGAGCAATGAGCAGTTCTTC. Its translation: CASSLLSTASGSNEQFF. The chain employs TRBV7-2 and TRBJ2-1; 10 bases fit TRBD2. Per the germline V gene, CDR1 is SGHTA and CDR2 is FQGNSA. The CDR3 length is 17 residues. V shed 2 bases and J 6 bases; nucleotides not matched to a gene: 10.

This chain connects TRBV7-9 to TRBJ2-5, with 7 bases fitting TRBD1. Germline V gene data show CDR1 as SEHNR and CDR2 as FQNEAQ (reference sequence). This CDR3 contains 15 residues. The V gene end was trimmed by 5 bases and the J gene end by 0 bases; junction bases not matched to a gene: 6. The CDR3 loop reads CASSTDRRYQETQYF. The CDR3 coding sequence is TGTGCCAGCAGCACGGACAGGAGGTACCAAGAGACCCAGTACTTC.

The rearrangement uses TRBV20-1 and TRBJ2-1, with D perhaps given as TRBD1 or TRBD2 (5 bases each). There are 16 residues in the CDR3. Germline assignment: CDR1 DFQATT and CDR2 SNEGSKA (reference sequence). V dropped 0 bases and J dropped 3 bases, with 15 bases sitting between them. This CDR3 is CSARDPRRGDYNEQFF. In nucleotides, the CDR3 is TGCAGTGCTAGAGATCCTCGCCGAGGGGACTACAATGAGCAGTTCTTC.

This clonotype was seen a handful of times. V is TRBV12-3 or TRBV12-4 and J is TRBJ1-6; D is uncertain. V was pared by 4 bases and J by 14 bases, with 18 bases between. CDR3 length: 14 amino acids. The CDR3 sequence: CASSSPRPGAALHF. The CDR3 DNA sequence: TGTGCCAGCAGTTCCCCTAGACCGGGTGCGGCCCTCCACTTT.

The V gene is TRBV7-2, the J gene TRBJ2-1, with 7 nucleotides matching TRBD1. The junction had 6 bases not matched to a gene; V was cut back by 4 bases and J by 9 bases. The CDR3 is 13 amino acids. From germline, CDR1 is SGHTA and CDR2 FQGNSA. CDR3 nucleotide sequence: TGTGCCAGCAGCTCACAGGGGCAGGGTGAGCAGTTCTTC. Residues: CASSSQGQGEQFF.

In this sample, this clonotype turned up a few times. The gene calls are TRBV20-1 and TRBJ1-3; D might be TRBD1 (5 bases). This CDR3 is 13 amino acids long. The germline V and J ends were trimmed by 3 bases and 2 bases, with 8 bases remaining between them. Per germline, CDR1 DFQATT and CDR2 SNEGSKA (reference sequence). The CDR3 here is CSARDNPGNTIYF. In nucleotides, the CDR3 is TGCAGTGCTAGGGACAATCCTGGAAACACCATATATTTT.

The sample holds many counts of this clonotype. The chain has TRBV10-2 and TRBJ2-7; D uncertain. Germline-derived CDR1 and CDR2 are WSHSY and SAAADI. Trimming cost V 3 bases and J 3 bases, with 6 bases left between them. CDR3 length equals 12 residues. Here the CDR3 reads CASSDDRYEQYF. The CDR3 DNA follows: TGCGCCAGCAGTGATGACCGCTACGAGCAGTACTTC.

The chain uses TRBV6-2 or TRBV6-3 and TRBJ1-1, with 7 bases aligning to TRBD1. V lost 6 bases and J lost 1; bases outside the gene matches: 8. The CDR3 contains 15 residues. The germline gives CDR1 MNHEY, CDR2 SVGEGT. As DNA, the CDR3 is TGTGCCAGCAGCCCCTACAGGGGCTCGAACACTGAAGCTTTCTTT. It specifies CASSPYRGSNTEAFF.

The gene calls are TRBV5-1 and TRBJ2-1; the D gene is possibly TRBD2 (6 bases). The germline V and J ends were trimmed by 0 bases and 4 bases, with 17 bases remaining between them. Germline CDR1 SGHRS, CDR2 YFSETQ. This CDR3 is built from 17 residues. CDR3 DNA sequence: TGCGCCAGCAGCTTGGACGGTGGAGCGGACTATTACAATGAGCAGTTCTTC. It codes for CASSLDGGADYYNEQFF.

A remark on this clonotype: A read error may be the cause here, since a much bigger clone is one base away. The chain carries TRBV9 and TRBJ2-7; D is unclear. With 2 bases removed from V and 6 bases from J, the gap between germline ends came to 15 bases. Per germline, CDR1 SGDLS and CDR2 YYNGEE. This CDR3 is built from 14 residues. Here the CDR3 reads CASSVYSTSSEQYF. CDR3 nucleotides: TGTGCCAGCAGCGTGTACTCGACCAGCTCCGAGCAGTACTTC.

This chain links TRBV12-3 or TRBV12-4 with TRBJ2-7; D gene uncertain. The CDR3 runs to 13 residues. V dropped 3 bases and J dropped 2 bases, with 8 bases sitting between them. This CDR3 reads CASSLAKPYEQYF. The CDR3 region has the DNA TGTGCCAGCAGTTTGGCGAAACCCTACGAGCAGTACTTC.

The chain employs TRBV20-1 and TRBJ2-4; 10 bases align to TRBD2. The DNA end is a closer match to TRBJ2-7, so the J assignment may be wrong. This CDR3 is 16 amino acids long. CDR1 and CDR2 from the germline V gene are DFQATT and SNEGSKA (reference sequence). The CDR3 protein is CSARDSRASGSYEQYF. The CDR3 nucleotides are TGCAGTGCTAGAGATAGTCGGGCTAGCGGGAGTTACGAGCAGTACTTC.

This clonotype has a handful of counts. CDR3 bases: TGTGCCAGCACCCCAGGGGGGGGTGGGGGAGATACGCAGTATTTT. Protein product: CASTPGGGGGDTQYF. The rearrangement uses TRBV12-3 or TRBV12-4 and TRBJ2-3, with D tentatively TRBD1 or TRBD2 (7 bases each). This CDR3 has 15 residues. Trimming took off 7 bases at V and 5 bases at J, with 19 bases between the two ends.

The genes are TRBV7-2 and TRBJ2-7, with D uncertain. Trimming shortened V by 5 bases and J by 3 bases, and 8 bases separated the two germline ends. The CDR3 has 12 residues. Germline V lookup: CDR1 SGHTA, CDR2 FQGNSA. CDR3 sequence reads: CTSSLGGYEQYF. The DNA for the CDR3 is TGTACCAGCAGCCTGGGCGGCTACGAGCAGTACTTC.

The J gene is TRBJ1-2, the V gene TRBV20-1, with a tentative D call TRBD1 (6 bases). Trimming cost V 6 bases and J 7 bases, with 15 bases left between them. The CDR3 is 12 amino acids. Germline-derived CDR1 and CDR2 are DFQATT and SNEGSKA (reference sequence). The CDR3 here is CSAPTNRAGYTF. CDR3 coding DNA: TGCAGTGCCCCCACTAACAGGGCTGGCTACACCTTC.

This clonotype was detected ten times or more. The CDR3 DNA reads TGCAGTGCTCTGGGCGGAGAGCAGAGCTCCTACGAGCAGTACTTC. Encoded protein: CSALGGEQSSYEQYF. This sequence joins TRBV20-1 and TRBJ2-7; the D is unclear. The CDR3 sequence is 15 residues long. V lost 5 bases to trimming and J lost 0 bases, with 17 bases between them. CDR1 is DFQATT and CDR2 is SNEGSKA in the germline V gene (reference sequence).

The rearrangement joins TRBV30 to TRBJ1-1; D is ambiguous. CDR1 and CDR2 (germline): GTSNPN, SVGIG (reference sequence). The CDR3 consists of 13 residues. V was trimmed by 0 bases and J by 5 bases, leaving 10 bases between them. CDR3 bases: TGTGCCTGGAGTGTCTTGGGGAGGACTGAAGCTTTCTTT. Encoded protein: CAWSVLGRTEAFF.

This chain joins TRBV29-1 and TRBJ1-5; D unresolved. CDR3 length equals 12 residues. V was pared by 6 bases and J by 2 bases, with 8 bases between. CDR1 and CDR2 from the germline V gene are SQVTM and ANQGSEA. CDR3 loop: CSVSFGNQPQHF. The CDR3 DNA reads as TGCAGCGTCAGTTTCGGCAATCAGCCCCAGCATTTT.

This chain joins TRBV7-2 and TRBJ2-6; D is perhaps TRBD1 (5 bases). V lost 8 bases, J lost 0 bases, and 20 bases lay in between. The V gene's germline CDR1 is SGHTA and CDR2 FQGNSA. The CDR3 covers 18 residues. DNA for the CDR3: TGTGCCAGCTCCCAAGTCGGGCAGGGTGGCTCTGGGGCCAACGTCCTGACTTTC. It encodes CASSQVGQGGSGANVLTF.